The 8 T cell receptor beta chains reported below all come from one sample, sequenced in a study of metastatic and nonmetastatic thyroid tumors. MiXCR was used by TCRdb to re-call the PCR reads. The sample contains 15,000 to 20,000 clones, roughly 29% of which appear only once. Patients underwent thyroid surgery, and none had received any treatment before it. Sequenced material: blood. The receptor source for this set is a female donor with papillary thyroid cancer or a benign thyroid nodule (not recorded which). Some clones in this sample may be carry-over from other donors' samples.

CDR3 residues: CSASHTWGGRGEAFF. The CDR3 nucleotides are TGCAGTGCTAGCCACACGTGGGGGGGTAGGGGTGAAGCTTTCTTT. This chain joins TRBV20-1 and TRBJ1-1, with D possibly matching TRBD1 (5 bases). The CDR3 consists of 15 residues. Germline CDR1 is DFQATT and CDR2 is SNEGSKA (reference sequence). V was cut by 3 bases and J by 7 bases, with 21 bases left in between.

This clone is medium-sized within its sample. The genes are TRBV19 and TRBJ1-5; D remains unclear. The V gene's germline CDR1 is LNHDA and CDR2 SQIVND (reference sequence). V was cut by 10 bases and J by 2 bases, with 9 bases left in between. The CDR3 is 12 amino acids. This chain's CDR3 is CATRWGNQPQHF. CDR3 sequence (DNA): TGTGCCACCCGGTGGGGCAATCAGCCCCAGCATTTT. The full variable domain, its missing parts supplied by reference TRBV19 and TRBJ1-5, is DGGITQSPKYLFRKEGQNVTLSCEQNLNHDAMYWYRQDPGQGLRLIYYSQIVNDFQKGDIAEGYSVSREKKESFPLTVTSAQKNPTAFYLCATRWGNQPQHFGDGTRLSIL.

This clone was seen repeatedly, ten times or more. V is TRBV7-3 and J is TRBJ2-2; TRBD1 agrees at 9 bases. Germline CDR1 SGHTA, CDR2 FQGTGA. The CDR3 is made up of 15 amino acids. V dropped 5 bases and J dropped 7; count of bases not matched to a gene: 8. The CDR3 sequence: CASSRGQGGVGELFF. DNA of the CDR3: TGTGCCAGCAGCCGGGGACAGGGTGGTGTCGGGGAGCTGTTTTTT. The entire variable domain, with the rest obtained from reference TRBV7-3 and TRBJ2-2, is as follows: GAGVSQTPSNKVTEKGKYVELRCDPISGHTALYWYRQSLGQGPEFLIYFQGTGAADDSGLPNDRFFAVRPEGSVSTLKIQRTERGDSAVYLCASSRGQGGVGELFFGEGSRLTVL.

This clone is judged medium-sized. This chain links TRBV6-1 with TRBJ2-1; 7 bases are shared with TRBD2. Unmatched junction bases numbered 5, after V lost 8 bases and J lost 7 bases. The CDR3 covers 12 residues. Per germline, CDR1 MNHNS and CDR2 SASEGT. The CDR3 reads CASGGVSNEQFF. CDR3 sequence (DNA): TGTGCCAGCGGGGGGGTTAGTAATGAGCAGTTCTTC.

This clone has a count of ten or more. The chain combines TRBV7-6 with TRBJ2-1, with no clear D. Trimming stripped 5 bases from V and 0 bases from J, with 8 bases between. The CDR3 has 14 amino acids. Germline CDR1 is SGHVS and CDR2 is FNYEAQ. The DNA of the CDR3 is TGTGCCAGCAGCCCGAGCATCTCCTACAATGAGCAGTTCTTC. It specifies CASSPSISYNEQFF.

This clone was seen at least ten times. The chain recombines TRBV15 with TRBJ2-1, with 10 bases identical to TRBD2. J lost 8 bases, V lost 0 bases, and 7 bases had no gene match. Germline-derived CDR1 and CDR2 are LNHNV and YYDKDF (reference sequence). The CDR3 length is 16 residues. The CDR3 DNA reads as TGTGCCACCAGCAGAGATGGGAGCGGGGGGGCGGATGAGCAGTTCTTC. Translating gives CATSRDGSGGADEQFF.

The chain employs TRBV15 and TRBJ2-4; 7 bases match TRBD2. This CDR3 has 14 amino acids. V shed 8 bases and J 7 bases; nucleotides not matched to a gene: 11. Germline-derived CDR1 and CDR2 are LNHNV and YYDKDF (reference sequence). The CDR3 DNA reads as TGTGCCACCTCCAAAGGGGAGGGTCGGAACATTCAGTACTTC. Translated: CATSKGEGRNIQYF.

Judged by abundance, this clone is medium-sized. The gene calls are TRBV20-1 and TRBJ1-5, with D perhaps matching TRBD1 (6 bases). CDR3 length: 15 residues. V was shortened by 6 bases and J by 1 base, with 16 bases between the two germline ends. Germline loops: CDR1 DFQATT, CDR2 SNEGSKA (reference sequence). In DNA, the CDR3 is TGCAGTGCCCTACCCCGGACAGTGAGCAATCAGCCCCAGCATTTT. Translated, it gives CSALPRTVSNQPQHF.